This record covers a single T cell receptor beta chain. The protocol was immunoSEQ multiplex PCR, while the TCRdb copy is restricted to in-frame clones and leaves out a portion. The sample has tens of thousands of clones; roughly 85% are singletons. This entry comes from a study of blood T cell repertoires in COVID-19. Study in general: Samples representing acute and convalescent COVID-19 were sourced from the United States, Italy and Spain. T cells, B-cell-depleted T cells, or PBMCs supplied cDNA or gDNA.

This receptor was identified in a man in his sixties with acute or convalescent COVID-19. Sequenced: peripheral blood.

CDR3 in amino acids: CASSVEATAWGQYF. The CDR3, as DNA: TGTGCCAGCAGCGTAGAAGCGACAGCCTGGGGGCAGTACTTC. The chain couples TRBV9 to TRBJ2-7; weak D call: TRBD1 (5 bases). The CDR3 sequence is 14 residues long. Per the germline V gene, CDR1 is SGDLS and CDR2 is YYNGEE. Trimming cost V 0 bases and J 9 bases, with 16 bases left between them.